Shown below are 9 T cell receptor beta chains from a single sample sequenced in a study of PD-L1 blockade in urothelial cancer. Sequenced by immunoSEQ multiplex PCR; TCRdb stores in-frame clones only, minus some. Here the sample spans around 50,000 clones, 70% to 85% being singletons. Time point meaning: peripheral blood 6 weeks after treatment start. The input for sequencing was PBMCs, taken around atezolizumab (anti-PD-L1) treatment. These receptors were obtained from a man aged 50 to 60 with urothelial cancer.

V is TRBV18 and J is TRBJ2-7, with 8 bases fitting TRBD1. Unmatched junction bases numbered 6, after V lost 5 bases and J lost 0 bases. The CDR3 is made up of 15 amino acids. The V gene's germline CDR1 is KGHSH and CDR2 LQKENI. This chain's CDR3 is CASSDGQGGSYEQYF. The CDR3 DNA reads TGTGCCAGCTCAGACGGACAGGGTGGCTCCTACGAGCAGTACTTC.

The CDR3: CASSVERGNQETQYF. The CDR3 DNA reads TGTGCCAGCAGCGTAGAGAGGGGGAACCAAGAGACCCAGTACTTC. This rearrangement joins TRBV9 to TRBJ2-5, with D possibly being TRBD1 (6 bases). Trimming cost V 0 bases and J 0 bases, with 9 bases left between them. The CDR3 is 15 amino acids. Looked up from germline, CDR1 is SGDLS and CDR2 is YYNGEE.

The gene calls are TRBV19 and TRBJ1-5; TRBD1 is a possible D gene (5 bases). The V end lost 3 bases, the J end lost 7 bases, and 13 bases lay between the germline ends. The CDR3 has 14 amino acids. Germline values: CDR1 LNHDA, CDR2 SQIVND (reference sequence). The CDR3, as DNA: TGTGCCAGTAGTATCAGGCAGGGTGGGCAGCCCCAGCATTTT. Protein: CASSIRQGGQPQHF.

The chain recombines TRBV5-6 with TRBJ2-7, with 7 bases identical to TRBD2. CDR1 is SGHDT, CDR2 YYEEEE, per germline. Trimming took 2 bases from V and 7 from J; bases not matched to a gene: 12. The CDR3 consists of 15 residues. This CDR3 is CASSFGAAGVEEQYF. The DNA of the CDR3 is TGTGCCAGCAGCTTCGGGGCGGCGGGGGTCGAGGAGCAGTACTTC.

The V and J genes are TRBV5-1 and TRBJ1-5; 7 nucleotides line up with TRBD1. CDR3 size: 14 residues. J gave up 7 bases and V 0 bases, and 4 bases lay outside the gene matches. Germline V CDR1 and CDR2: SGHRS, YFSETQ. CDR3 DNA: TGCGCCAGCAGCTTGGAGCAGGGGGGACAGCCCCAGCATTTT. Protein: CASSLEQGGQPQHF.

Here the CDR3 DNA reads TGTGCCAGCAGCTTGGAGCGTAGCGACAATGAGCAGTTCTTC. Translated: CASSLERSDNEQFF. This chain joins TRBV5-4 and TRBJ2-1, with a tentative D call TRBD2 (5 bases). Between the trimmed V and J ends, which lost 0 bases and 5 bases, there was a span of 9 bases. The length of the CDR3 is 14 residues. The germline V gene encodes CDR1 SGHNT and CDR2 YYREEE (reference sequence).

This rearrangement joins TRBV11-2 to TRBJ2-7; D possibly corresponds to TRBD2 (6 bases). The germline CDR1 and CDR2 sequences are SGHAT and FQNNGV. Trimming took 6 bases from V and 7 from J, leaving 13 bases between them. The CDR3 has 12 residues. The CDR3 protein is CASSAGSREQYF. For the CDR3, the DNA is TGTGCCAGCAGTGCGGGGTCCCGGGAGCAGTACTTC.

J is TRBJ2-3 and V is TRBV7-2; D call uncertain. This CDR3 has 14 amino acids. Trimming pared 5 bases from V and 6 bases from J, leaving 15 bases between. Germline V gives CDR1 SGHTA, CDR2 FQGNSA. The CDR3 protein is CASSTATFRDTQYF. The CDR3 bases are TGTGCCAGCAGCACCGCCACTTTCAGGGATACGCAGTATTTT.

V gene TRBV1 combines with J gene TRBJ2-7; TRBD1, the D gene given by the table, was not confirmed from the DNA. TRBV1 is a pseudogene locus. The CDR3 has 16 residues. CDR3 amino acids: CTSSQSGQGASDEQYF. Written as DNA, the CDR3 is TGCACCAGCAGCCAATCGGGACAGGGGGCTTCAGACGAGCAGTACTTC.